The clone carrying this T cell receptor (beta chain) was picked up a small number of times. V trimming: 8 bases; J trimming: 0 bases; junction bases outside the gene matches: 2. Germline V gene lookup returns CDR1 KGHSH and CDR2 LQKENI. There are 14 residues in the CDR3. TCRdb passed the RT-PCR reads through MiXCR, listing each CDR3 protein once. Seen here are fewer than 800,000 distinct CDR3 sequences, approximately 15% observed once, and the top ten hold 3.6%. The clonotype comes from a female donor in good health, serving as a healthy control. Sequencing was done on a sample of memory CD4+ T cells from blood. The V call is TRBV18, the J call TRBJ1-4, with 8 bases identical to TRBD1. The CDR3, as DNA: TGTGCCAGCGCGACAGGGGCAACTAATGAAAAACTGTTTTTT. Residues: CASATGATNEKLFF.